The clone carrying this T cell receptor (beta chain) appeared many times. What it binds is unknown. In germline, CDR1 is SGHRS, CDR2 YFSETQ. V lost 4 bases to trimming and J lost 2 bases, with 6 bases between them. The CDR3 has 13 amino acids. The data stem from a study of T-cell memory formation after mild COVID-19. Study context: The study found TCR clusters largely donor specific. General study points: Confirmation was lacking for SARS-CoV-2 specificity of second-wave clones that peaked on day 37.

A single record per CDR3 protein comes from TCRdb applying MiXCR to the 5' RACE reads. The table lists about 620,000 distinct CDR3 sequences, over 15% of them singletons. The clonotype comes from an adult woman who had mild COVID-19 (a few samples of this study predate the infection). Cell type and time point are not known. J is TRBJ2-2 and V is TRBV5-1; D is undetermined. Input material: PBMCs or a T cell subset sorted from them (not recorded which). In DNA, the CDR3 is TGCGCCAGCAGCGCAGTAAACACCGGGGAGCTGTTTTTT. This gives the protein CASSAVNTGELFF.